This T cell receptor beta chain was captured in a study of CD8 T cells in Susac syndrome (dated by TCRdb to between 2017 and 2020). For context, the study as a whole: Whether CD8+ T cell activation and differentiation in Susac syndrome was antigen driven was tested using repertoire sequencing. Clonality of the CD8+ T cell repertoire was compared between roughly twelve healthy donors, approximately 14 Susac syndrome patients and about 15 multiple sclerosis patients.

Based on the germline V gene, the CDR1 and CDR2 sequences are KGHDR and SFDVKD. A distance of 3 bases separates the germline ends of V and J, which lose 0 bases and 5 bases respectively. The CDR3, from cysteine to phenylalanine, totals 13 residues. The kept DNA is CDR3 alone, 39 bases in frame from the first base. In the case of this clonotype: Its target antigen remains unknown. No base quality values were provided; no much bigger clone lies one nucleotide off.

RNA was extracted using the RNeasy kit, and roughly 0.45 to 1 microgram was reverse transcribed with random hexamers. The immunoSEQ multiplex PCR assay, covering 54 Vbeta and 13 Jbeta segments, was used to amplify TCR beta CDR3 regions. PCR amplification bias was corrected by using a synthetic template baseline for primer optimization and computational correction. On the study's bioinformatics: Reads were annotated to V, D and J genes per IMGT and analyzed with immunoSEQ Analyzer, keeping only productive sequences. Clonality was computed as one minus Shannon entropy normalized by log2 of the number of productive unique sequences. For each patient and control, public and private clones were evaluated within the 100 most prevalent clones. Susac-specific clones were defined as absent from healthy and MS cohorts, 850 to 1,300 published viral clones and other ImmuneACCESS disease sequences. TCRdb trimmed public reads at Q25 via fastp, called clones via MiXCR and kept in-frame beta chains. Here each entry gathers all rows of one CDR3 protein and keeps the most common genes and DNA. These V and J calls originate from TCRdb's pipeline instead of the authors' own analysis. The sample contains about 80,000 distinct CDR3 sequences, around 94% of them found a single time. The top ten constitute 0.26% of the sample.

On the study overall, not on this receptor specifically: The number of individuals in the TCR sequencing and HLA analysis was recognized as being relatively small.

Peripheral blood CD8+ and CD4+ T cells from healthy donors, Susac syndrome patients and multiple sclerosis patients were profiled using high-throughput TCR beta sequencing. The healthy donors served as controls matched for age and sex. Bulk CD8+ and CD4+ T cells were purified magnetically by negative isolation, whereas CD8+ TEMRA cells were enriched by FACS. Blood was collected in EDTA tubes and processed within 24 hours, with PBMCs isolated through density gradient centrifugation. PBMCs intended for TCR sequencing were cryopreserved in liquid nitrogen and thawed later in a water bath at 37 degrees C. A purity of at least 90% was achieved for sorted or isolated CD4+, CD8+ and CD8+ TEMRA cells.

The sequenced sample was CD8+ T cells from PBMCs. The V and J genes are TRBV24-1 and TRBJ2-2; too little of a D gene remains to name it. This clonotype was sampled from a human donor in good health. The DNA reads TGTGCCACCAGTGATTTGAAAACCGGGGAGCTGTTTTTT. Its protein reads: CATSDLKTGELFF.